The clone carrying this T cell receptor beta chain was found many times. Its antigen is as yet unknown. Amplification from RNA transcripts yielded the TCR beta CDR3 regions. Investigators did first-round RT-PCR with HTBI primers, then second-round multiplex PCR. TCRdb reanalysed the multiplex PCR reads using MiXCR and keeps one entry per CDR3 protein. The sample yields around 600,000 distinct CDR3 sequences, more than 40% seen once. The V segment lost 2 bases and the J segment 2 bases; nucleotides outside the gene matches: 6. Per the germline V gene, CDR1 is ENHRY and CDR2 is SYGVKD. The CDR3 is 15 amino acids. These data belong to a study of Graves' ophthalmopathy and Graves' hyperthyroidism. Study conclusions and caveats: With about 88% sensitivity and around 81% specificity, a 13-signature model separated ophthalmopathy from stable hyperthyroidism.

A diagnosis was made from clinical symptoms together with serum thyroxine, TRAb, thyroid ultrasound and orbital computed tomography. J is TRBJ2-7 and V is TRBV10-3, with 7 bases matching TRBD1. The material sequenced was peripheral blood. This TCR was sampled from an adult man with Graves' ophthalmopathy. CDR3: CAISEMAGGTYEQYF. CDR3 nucleotides: TGTGCCATCAGTGAGATGGCAGGGGGAACCTACGAGCAGTACTTC.